This T cell receptor beta chain was captured in a study of blood T cell dynamics during melanoma immunotherapy. General study points: It remained unknown if the driving T cell clones were melanoma-specific. At W3, later disease-control patients showed bifurcated PBMC repertoire changes, unlike progressors.

This clone was picked up one time. Its antigen is still unknown. A fixed DNA input of approximately 400 ng was used per bulk PBMC sample. Here immunoSEQ multiplex PCR was the method, and the copy in TCRdb shows in-frame clones only, minus some. The sample lists over 10,000 clones; roughly 83% were seen once. The CDR3 has 10 amino acids. CDR1 and CDR2 from the germline V gene are DFQATT and SNEGSKA (reference sequence). Trimming stripped 6 bases from V and 10 bases from J, with 12 bases between. The time point denotes: pre-treatment baseline. Samples come from before therapy and from week 3 after the first blockade cycle.

V gene TRBV20-1 combines with J gene TRBJ1-2; unclear D gene. Material: blood, obtained from a patient treated with checkpoint blockade. The sequence was collected from a human donor with melanoma. As DNA, the CDR3 is TGCAGTGCGGGAGAGATTTACTACACCTTC. Amino acid sequence: CSAGEIYYTF.